Listed here are 21 T cell receptor beta chains from one sample, sequenced in a study of T cells in Graves' hyperthyroidism and ophthalmopathy. Researchers amplified the TCR beta CDR3 regions from RNA transcripts. TCR CDR3 regions were first amplified by RT-PCR with HTBI primers. TCRdb passed the multiplex PCR reads through MiXCR, listing each CDR3 protein once. The table includes around 700,000 distinct CDR3 sequences, approximately 18% detected once. Sequencing was done on a sample of blood. All receptors derive from a woman between 50 and 59 years old with Graves' hyperthyroidism that later progressed to Graves' ophthalmopathy.

This chain joins TRBV6-2 or TRBV6-3 and TRBJ1-3; TRBD1 might be the D (5 bases). This CDR3 has 19 residues. Deletions cut 0 bases from V and 0 bases from J, with 18 bases between. The V gene's germline CDR1 is MNHEY and CDR2 SVGEGT. For the CDR3, the DNA is TGTGCCAGCAGTTACTCCCCTATACAGGCCAAAGACTCTGGAAACACCATATATTTT. Translated, it gives CASSYSPIQAKDSGNTIYF.

The chain has TRBV20-1 and TRBJ1-2; D gene uncertain. The length of the CDR3 is 14 residues. Trimming removed 2 bases at V and 7 bases at J, with 17 bases between. Germline CDR1 and CDR2: DFQATT and SNEGSKA (reference sequence). The CDR3 is CSARPDLTRGGYTF. For the CDR3, the DNA is TGCAGTGCTAGACCGGACTTAACCCGAGGTGGCTACACCTTC.

This clonotype was counted many times. The gene calls are TRBV20-1 and TRBJ1-1, with 7 bases identical to TRBD1. Germline V gene data show CDR1 as DFQATT and CDR2 as SNEGSKA (reference sequence). Germline trimming cut 3 bases from V and 3 bases from J; bases unmatched to any gene: 10. The CDR3 spans 15 residues. The CDR3 sequence is CSASLPGGGDTEAFF. The CDR3 coding sequence is TGCAGTGCTAGCCTCCCAGGGGGAGGGGACACTGAAGCTTTCTTT.

Concerning this clonotype: Because the CDR3 is missing its conserved closing phenylalanine or tryptophan, this is likely a read error. This sequence joins TRBV2 and TRBJ2-3, with D possibly matching TRBD1 (5 bases). The CDR3 contains 15 residues. V lost 3 bases, J lost 1 base, and 11 bases lay in between. Germline V gene sequence: CDR1 SNHLY, CDR2 FYNNEI. In nucleotides, the CDR3 is TGTGCCAGCAGTGATTTTGGGGCTGGCACAGATACGCAGTATTAT. It translates to CASSDFGAGTDTQYY.

The gene calls are TRBV19 and TRBJ2-1; 9 nucleotides match TRBD1. The CDR3 has 15 residues. The V segment lost 5 bases and the J segment 7 bases; nucleotides outside the gene matches: 9. CDR1 is LNHDA and CDR2 is SQIVND in the germline V gene (reference sequence). The CDR3 sequence is CASSPTGQGLNEQFF. CDR3 nucleotide sequence: TGTGCCAGTAGTCCGACGGGACAGGGTTTGAATGAGCAGTTCTTC. Together with reference TRBV19 and TRBJ2-1, the CDR3 gives the full variable domain: DGGITQSPKYLFRKEGQNVTLSCEQNLNHDAMYWYRQDPGQGLRLIYYSQIVNDFQKGDIAEGYSVSREKKESFPLTVTSAQKNPTAFYLCASSPTGQGLNEQFFGPGTRLTVL.

The V call is TRBV7-8, the J call TRBJ2-2, with TRBD2 identical over 11 bases. CDR3 length equals 15 residues. CDR1 is SGHVS and CDR2 is FQNEAQ in the germline V gene. The V gene end was trimmed by 3 bases and the J gene end by 4 bases; junction bases not matched to a gene: 1. For the CDR3, the DNA is TGTGCCAGCAGCTTTCTAGCGGGGGGCACCGGGGAGCTGTTTTTT. Translation: CASSFLAGGTGELFF. The whole variable domain, filled in from reference TRBV7-8 and TRBJ2-2, reads GAGVSQSPRYKVAKRGQDVALRCDPISGHVSLFWYQQALGQGPEFLTYFQNEAQLDKSGLPSDRFFAERPEGSVSTLKIQRTQQEDSAVYLCASSFLAGGTGELFFGEGSRLTVL.

With regard to this clonotype: A much bigger clone sits one base away, suggesting this may be a read error. The chain uses TRBV2 and TRBJ2-1; maybe TRBD2 (6 bases). This CDR3 is built from 13 residues. Germline CDR1 reads SNHLY; CDR2 reads FYNNEI. The CDR3 sequence: CASARGFDNERFF. CDR3 DNA sequence: TGTGCCAGCGCCCGGGGGTTCGACAATGAGCGGTTCTTC.

The V and J genes are TRBV20-1 and TRBJ1-2; perhaps TRBD1 as D (6 bases). V gave up 1 base and J gave up 4 bases, with 13 bases separating them. The CDR3 contains 14 residues. Germline CDR1 reads DFQATT; CDR2 reads SNEGSKA (reference sequence). The CDR3 region is CSARARTDAYGYTF. In DNA, the CDR3 is TGCAGTGCTAGAGCTCGGACAGATGCCTATGGCTACACCTTC.

This clonotype was picked up many times. The V call is TRBV18, the J call TRBJ2-7; D possibly corresponds to TRBD1 (6 bases). This CDR3 has 17 residues. The V gene's germline CDR1 is KGHSH and CDR2 LQKENI. The V gene lost 2 bases and the J gene lost 1 base, with 18 bases spanning the gap. CDR3 nucleotides: TGTGCCAGCTCACCATCTGGGGCAGGGGCTATATCCTACGAGCAGTACTTC. Protein: CASSPSGAGAISYEQYF.

The V and J genes are TRBV6-2 or TRBV6-3 and TRBJ1-5; maybe TRBD1 (5 bases). V was cut by 0 bases and J by 6 bases, with 15 bases left in between. The germline V gene encodes CDR1 MNHEY and CDR2 SVGEGT. The CDR3 is 16 amino acids. CDR3 sequence reads: CASSYSIGGAGQPQHF. For the CDR3, the DNA is TGTGCCAGCAGTTACTCGATAGGAGGGGCCGGTCAGCCCCAGCATTTT.

This clonotype has ten or more counts. This rearrangement joins TRBV3-1 to TRBJ1-1; perhaps TRBD1 as D (6 bases). The CDR3 length is 16 residues. With 4 bases removed from V and 4 bases from J, the gap between germline ends came to 19 bases. CDR1 and CDR2 (germline): LGHDT, YNNKEL (reference sequence). The CDR3 reads CASSLFGGGLATEAFF. CDR3 nucleotides: TGTGCCAGCAGCCTATTTGGGGGGGGCTTAGCCACTGAAGCTTTCTTT.

The chain combines TRBV4-1 with TRBJ2-7; the match to TRBD1 covers 8 bases. This CDR3 is 17 amino acids long. V lost 1 base and J lost 0; bases outside the gene matches: 8. Germline V gene data show CDR1 as MGHRA and CDR2 as YSYEKL. Written as DNA, the CDR3 is TGCGCCAGCAGCCAAGTTGTGGGACAGGTGAGCTCCTACGAGCAGTACTTC. Protein: CASSQVVGQVSSYEQYF.

Notes on this clonotype: This could be a read error, since a much larger clone is one nucleotide away. The rearrangement links TRBV7-2 to TRBJ2-4, with unresolved D. The germline CDR1 and CDR2 sequences are SGHTA and FQGNSA. V was trimmed by 5 bases and J by 0 bases, leaving 11 bases between them. This CDR3 has 15 residues. The CDR3 DNA sequence: TGTGCCAGCAGCCCCCCAACAGTAGCCAAAAACATTCAGTACTTC. This translates into CASSPPTVAKNIQYF.

Comments on this clonotype: The CDR3 carries no conserved terminal phenylalanine or tryptophan, so it likely arises from a read error. CDR3: CASTNWRGADTGELFL. In DNA, the CDR3 is TGTGCCAGCACTAACTGGCGGGGGGCCGACACCGGGGAGCTGTTTCTT. The chain combines TRBV12-3 or TRBV12-4 with TRBJ2-2, with 8 nucleotides matching TRBD2. Losses at the gene ends were 7 bases for V and 3 bases for J; bases not matched to a gene: 10. This CDR3 has 16 residues.

The chain has TRBV10-3 and TRBJ1-1, with 7 bases fitting TRBD1. The CDR3 runs 15 residues. The J segment lost 5 bases and the V segment lost 4 bases, leaving 10 bases of the junction unmatched. Looked up from germline, CDR1 is ENHRY and CDR2 is SYGVKD. CDR3 protein: CAISAKQGLGTEAFF. The CDR3 DNA sequence: TGTGCCATCAGTGCCAAACAGGGGTTGGGGACTGAAGCTTTCTTT.

Only a few counts were recorded for this clonotype. This may be a read error: a much more frequent sequence differs by one nucleotide. The chain couples TRBV3-1 to TRBJ1-5; D gene unclear. The CDR3 spans 14 residues. In germline, CDR1 is LGHDT, CDR2 YNNKEL (reference sequence). The CDR3 DNA reads TGTGCCAGCAGCCAAGATGGCGGGTTCCAGCTCCAGCATTTT. It yields the protein CASSQDGGFQLQHF. Combining the CDR3 with reference TRBV3-1 and TRBJ1-5 gives the whole variable domain DTAVSQTPKYLVTQMGNDKSIKCEQNLGHDTMYWYKQDSKKFLKIMFSYNNKELIINETVPNRFSPKSPDKAHLNLHINSLELGDSAVYFCASSQDGGFQLQHFGDGTRLSIL.

This clonotype was observed a few times. The chain is built from TRBV6-1 and TRBJ1-1; TRBD1 aligns across 9 bases. The CDR3 extends over 15 amino acids. Looked up from germline, CDR1 is MNHNS and CDR2 is SASEGT. J lost 7 bases, V lost 0 bases, and 6 bases had no gene match. CDR3 amino acids: CASSEAGTGFFEAFF. CDR3 DNA: TGTGCCAGCAGTGAAGCCGGGACAGGGTTTTTTGAAGCTTTCTTT.

This clonotype was counted between two and nine times. The genes are TRBV3-1 and TRBJ2-4; D unclear. V was cut by 3 bases and J by 2 bases, with 11 bases left in between. The CDR3 has 15 residues. The germline gives CDR1 LGHDT, CDR2 YNNKEL (reference sequence). The CDR3 DNA reads TGTGCCAGCAGCCACGTAGGCCAGCCCAAAAACATTCAGTACTTC. Its translation: CASSHVGQPKNIQYF.

This clonotype has a handful of counts. The V and J genes are TRBV2 and TRBJ1-2, with D maybe TRBD1 (6 bases). The germline gives CDR1 SNHLY, CDR2 FYNNEI. CDR3 length: 14 amino acids. Between the trimmed V and J ends, which lost 3 bases and 6 bases, there was a span of 14 bases. CDR3 in DNA: TGTGCCAGCAGTGAGGTCAGGGGTATTGATGGCTACACCTTC. Translation: CASSEVRGIDGYTF.

V and J are TRBV20-1 and TRBJ2-7, with D maybe TRBD2 (5 bases). CDR1 is DFQATT, CDR2 SNEGSKA, per germline (reference sequence). The V and J ends lost 2 bases and 5 bases respectively, with 19 bases between them. The CDR3 covers 15 residues. CDR3 sequence (DNA): TGCAGTGCTAGAAGATGGCGCAGCGGAGTTGACGAGCAGTACTTC. It encodes CSARRWRSGVDEQYF.

This clonotype showed up many times. The rearrangement joins TRBV7-6 to TRBJ2-7, with 10 nucleotides matching TRBD1. CDR1 and CDR2 from the germline V gene are SGHVS and FNYEAQ. The CDR3 loop spans 20 amino acids. Unmatched junction bases numbered 19, after V lost 4 bases and J lost 1 base. CDR3 in amino acids: CASSSPPGTGEPRGSYEQYF. As DNA, the CDR3 is TGTGCCAGCAGCTCCCCCCCCGGGACAGGGGAACCTCGGGGGTCCTACGAGCAGTACTTC. Full variable domain (remainder filled in from reference TRBV7-6 and TRBJ2-7): GAGVSQSPRYKVTKRGQDVALRCDPISGHVSLYWYRQALGQGPEFLTYFNYEAQQDKSGLPNDRFSAERPEGSISTLTIQRTEQRDSAMYRCASSSPPGTGEPRGSYEQYFGPGTRLTVT.